This T cell receptor (beta chain) came from a study of T cell repertoires in cytomegalovirus infection. Study in general: A matching HLA type, together with CMV infection, was signaled by public TCR beta signatures.

Ten or more counts support this clonotype. The CDR3 is made up of 16 amino acids. Trimming pared 2 bases from V and 3 bases from J, leaving 16 bases between. TCRdb passed the reads through MiXCR, listing each CDR3 protein once. The sample yields under 600,000 distinct CDR3 sequences, approximately 15% seen once. V gene TRBV12-3 or TRBV12-4 combines with J gene TRBJ1-1, with a possible D match to TRBD1 (5 bases). The sample was CD8+ T cells from PBMCs. This receptor was obtained from a human donor in good health (CMV status not recorded). Some clones in this sample may be carry-over from other donors' samples. For the CDR3, the DNA is TGTGCCAGCAGTTTAAACCTGTTGGGGCAGCACACTGAAGCTTTCTTT. Translated, it gives CASSLNLLGQHTEAFF.